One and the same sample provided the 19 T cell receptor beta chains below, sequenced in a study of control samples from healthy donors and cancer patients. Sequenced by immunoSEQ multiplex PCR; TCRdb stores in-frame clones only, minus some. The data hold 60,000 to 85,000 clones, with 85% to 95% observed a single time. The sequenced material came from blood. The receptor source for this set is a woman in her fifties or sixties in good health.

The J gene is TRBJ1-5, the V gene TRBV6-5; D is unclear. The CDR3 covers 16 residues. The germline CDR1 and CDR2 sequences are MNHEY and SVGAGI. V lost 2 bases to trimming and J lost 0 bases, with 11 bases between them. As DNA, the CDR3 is TGTGCCAGCAGTTACCGAGCAGTGCCTAGCAATCAGCCCCAGCATTTT. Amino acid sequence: CASSYRAVPSNQPQHF.

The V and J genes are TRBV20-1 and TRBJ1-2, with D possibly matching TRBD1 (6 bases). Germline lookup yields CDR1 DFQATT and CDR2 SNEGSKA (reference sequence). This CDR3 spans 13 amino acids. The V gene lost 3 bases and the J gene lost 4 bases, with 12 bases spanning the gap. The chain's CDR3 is CSASSGGGYGYTF. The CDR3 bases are TGCAGTGCTAGTTCTGGGGGCGGCTATGGCTACACCTTC.

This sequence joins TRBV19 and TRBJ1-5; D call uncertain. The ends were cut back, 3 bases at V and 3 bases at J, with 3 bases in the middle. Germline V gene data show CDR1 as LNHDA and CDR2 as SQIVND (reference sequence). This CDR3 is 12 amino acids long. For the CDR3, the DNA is TGTGCCAGTAGTATTATCAATCAGCCCCAGCATTTT. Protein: CASSIINQPQHF.

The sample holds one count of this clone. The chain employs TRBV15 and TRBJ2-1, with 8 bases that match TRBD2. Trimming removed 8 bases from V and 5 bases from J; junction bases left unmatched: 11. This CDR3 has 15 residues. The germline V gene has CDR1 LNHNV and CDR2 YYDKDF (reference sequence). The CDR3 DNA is TGTGCCACCCCGTGGACAAGCGGGAGCCACAATGAGCAGTTCTTC. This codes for CATPWTSGSHNEQFF.

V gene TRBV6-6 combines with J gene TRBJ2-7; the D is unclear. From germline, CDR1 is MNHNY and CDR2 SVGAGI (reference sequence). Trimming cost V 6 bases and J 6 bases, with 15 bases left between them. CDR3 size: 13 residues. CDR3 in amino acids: CASSKPVISEQYF. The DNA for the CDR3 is TGTGCCAGCAGCAAACCCGTTATTTCCGAGCAGTACTTC.

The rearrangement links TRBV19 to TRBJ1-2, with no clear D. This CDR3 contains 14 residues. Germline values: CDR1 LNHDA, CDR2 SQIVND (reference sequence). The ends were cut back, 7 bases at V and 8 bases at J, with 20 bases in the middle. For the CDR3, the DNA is TGTGCCAGTACGGAAGCGGGGAAGGTCTGGGGCTACACCTTC. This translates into CASTEAGKVWGYTF.

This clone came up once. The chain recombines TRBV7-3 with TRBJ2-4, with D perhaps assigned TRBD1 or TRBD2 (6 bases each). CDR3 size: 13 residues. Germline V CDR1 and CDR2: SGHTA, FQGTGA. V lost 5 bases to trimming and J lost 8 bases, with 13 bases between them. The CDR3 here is CASSPGGGDIQYF. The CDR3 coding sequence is TGTGCCAGCAGCCCTGGGGGCGGGGACATTCAGTACTTC.

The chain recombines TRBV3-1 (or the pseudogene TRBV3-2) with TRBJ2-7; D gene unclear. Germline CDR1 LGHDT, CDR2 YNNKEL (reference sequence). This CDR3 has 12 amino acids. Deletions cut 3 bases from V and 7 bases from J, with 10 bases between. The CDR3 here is CASSHSSGEQYF. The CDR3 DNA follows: TGTGCCAGCAGCCATTCAAGTGGTGAGCAGTACTTC.

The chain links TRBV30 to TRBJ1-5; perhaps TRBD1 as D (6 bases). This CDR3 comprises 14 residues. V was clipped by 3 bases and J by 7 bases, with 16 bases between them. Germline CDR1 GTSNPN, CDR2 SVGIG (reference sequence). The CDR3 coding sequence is TGTGCCTGGAGCCCGGACAGATTAGTCCAGCCCCAGCATTTT. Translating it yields CAWSPDRLVQPQHF.

Here the CDR3 reads CASSQGSSGANVLTF. The CDR3 bases are TGTGCCAGCAGCCAAGGGAGCTCTGGGGCCAACGTCCTGACTTTC. The rearrangement joins TRBV6-5 to TRBJ2-6; D may be TRBD2 (5 bases). CDR3 length: 15 residues. CDR1 and CDR2 from the germline V gene are MNHEY and SVGAGI. Trimming took 6 bases from V and 0 from J, leaving 9 bases between them.

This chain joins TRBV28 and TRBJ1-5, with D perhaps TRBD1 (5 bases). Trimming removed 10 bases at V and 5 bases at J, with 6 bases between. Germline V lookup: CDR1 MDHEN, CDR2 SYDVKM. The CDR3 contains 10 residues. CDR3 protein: CATGYQPQHF. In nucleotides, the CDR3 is TGTGCCACAGGGTATCAGCCCCAGCATTTT.

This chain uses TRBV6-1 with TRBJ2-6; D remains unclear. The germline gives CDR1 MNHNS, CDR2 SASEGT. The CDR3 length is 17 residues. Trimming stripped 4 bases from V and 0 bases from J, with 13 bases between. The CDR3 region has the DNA TGTGCCAGCAGTGGACCTACAGCGTTCTCTGGGGCCAACGTCCTGACTTTC. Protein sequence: CASSGPTAFSGANVLTF.

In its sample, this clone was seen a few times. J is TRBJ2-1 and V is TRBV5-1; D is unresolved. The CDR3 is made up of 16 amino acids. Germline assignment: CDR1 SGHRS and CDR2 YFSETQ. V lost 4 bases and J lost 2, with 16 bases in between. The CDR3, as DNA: TGCGCCAGCAGCCTTACGACAACTCGAACCTACAATGAGCAGTTCTTC. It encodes CASSLTTTRTYNEQFF.

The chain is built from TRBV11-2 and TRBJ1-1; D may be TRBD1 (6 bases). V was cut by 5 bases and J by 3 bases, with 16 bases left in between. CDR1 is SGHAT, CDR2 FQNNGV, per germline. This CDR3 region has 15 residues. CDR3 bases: TGTGCCAGCAGCCCGCACTCAGGGGCCGACACTGAAGCTTTCTTT. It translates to CASSPHSGADTEAFF.

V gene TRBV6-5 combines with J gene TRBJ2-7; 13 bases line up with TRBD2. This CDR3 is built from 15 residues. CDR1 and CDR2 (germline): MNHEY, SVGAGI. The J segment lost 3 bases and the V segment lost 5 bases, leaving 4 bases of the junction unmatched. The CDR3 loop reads CASSPRLAGGYEQYF. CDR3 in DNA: TGTGCCAGCAGTCCCCGACTAGCGGGAGGCTACGAGCAGTACTTC.

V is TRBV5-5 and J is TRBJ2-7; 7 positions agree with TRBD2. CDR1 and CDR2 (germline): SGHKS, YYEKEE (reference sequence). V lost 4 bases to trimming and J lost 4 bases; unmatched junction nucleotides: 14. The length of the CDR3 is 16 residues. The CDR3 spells CASSLLWGRAGYEQYF. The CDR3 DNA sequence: TGTGCCAGCAGCCTACTATGGGGGAGGGCCGGGTACGAGCAGTACTTC.

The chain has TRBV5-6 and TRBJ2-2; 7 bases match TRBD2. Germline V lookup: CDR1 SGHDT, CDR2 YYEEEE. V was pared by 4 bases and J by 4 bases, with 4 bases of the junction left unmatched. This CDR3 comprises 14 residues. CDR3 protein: CASSPLAVTGELFF. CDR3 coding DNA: TGTGCCAGCAGCCCTCTAGCGGTCACCGGGGAGCTGTTTTTT.

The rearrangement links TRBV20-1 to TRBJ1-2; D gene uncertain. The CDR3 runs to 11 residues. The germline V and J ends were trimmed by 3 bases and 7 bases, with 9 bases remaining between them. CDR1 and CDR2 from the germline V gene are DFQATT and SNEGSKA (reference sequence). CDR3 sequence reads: CSASFSGGYTF. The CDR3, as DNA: TGCAGTGCTAGTTTTTCAGGTGGCTACACCTTC.

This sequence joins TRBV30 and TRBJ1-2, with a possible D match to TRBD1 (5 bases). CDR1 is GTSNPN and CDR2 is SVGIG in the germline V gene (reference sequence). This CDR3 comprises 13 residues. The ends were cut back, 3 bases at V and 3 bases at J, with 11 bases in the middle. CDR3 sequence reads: CAWSQVGDYGYTF. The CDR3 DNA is TGTGCCTGGAGCCAAGTGGGGGACTATGGCTACACCTTC.